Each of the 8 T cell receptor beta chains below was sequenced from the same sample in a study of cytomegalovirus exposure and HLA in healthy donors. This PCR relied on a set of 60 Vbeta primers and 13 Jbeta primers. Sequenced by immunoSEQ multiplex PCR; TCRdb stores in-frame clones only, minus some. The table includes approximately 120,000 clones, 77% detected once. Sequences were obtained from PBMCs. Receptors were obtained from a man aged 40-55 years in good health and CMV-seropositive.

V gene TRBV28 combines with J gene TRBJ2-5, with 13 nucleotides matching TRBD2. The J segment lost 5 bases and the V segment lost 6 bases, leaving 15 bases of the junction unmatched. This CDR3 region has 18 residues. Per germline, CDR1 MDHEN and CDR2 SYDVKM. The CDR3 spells CASSGLAGVCCIRETQYF. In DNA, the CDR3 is TGTGCCAGCAGCGGACTAGCGGGGGTGTGTTGTATTCGGGAGACCCAGTACTTC.

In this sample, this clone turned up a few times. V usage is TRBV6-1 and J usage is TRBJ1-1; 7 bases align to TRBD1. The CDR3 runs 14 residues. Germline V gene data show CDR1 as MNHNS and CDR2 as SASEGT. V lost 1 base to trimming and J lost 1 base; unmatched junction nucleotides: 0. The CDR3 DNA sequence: TGTGCCAGCAGTGAAGGGACAGGGAACACTGAAGCTTTCTTT. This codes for CASSEGTGNTEAFF.

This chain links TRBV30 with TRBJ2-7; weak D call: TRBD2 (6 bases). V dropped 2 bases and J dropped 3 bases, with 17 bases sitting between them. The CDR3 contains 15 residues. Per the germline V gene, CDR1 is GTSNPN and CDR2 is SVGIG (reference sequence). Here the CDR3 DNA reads TGTGCCTGGAGTCTCGGGGCAGGGACTGTCTACGAGCAGTACTTC. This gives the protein CAWSLGAGTVYEQYF.

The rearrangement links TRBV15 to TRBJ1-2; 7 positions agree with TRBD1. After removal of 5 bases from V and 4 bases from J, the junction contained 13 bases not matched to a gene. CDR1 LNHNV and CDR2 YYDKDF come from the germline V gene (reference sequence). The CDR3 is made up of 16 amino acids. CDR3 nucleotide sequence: TGTGCCACCAGCCCCGGAGGAGGACAGGCACGCTATGGCTACACCTTC. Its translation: CATSPGGGQARYGYTF.

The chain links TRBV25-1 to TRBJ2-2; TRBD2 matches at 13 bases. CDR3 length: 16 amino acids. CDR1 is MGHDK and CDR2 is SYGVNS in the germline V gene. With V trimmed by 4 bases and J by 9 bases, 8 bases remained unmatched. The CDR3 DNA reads TGTGCCAGCAGTGGGGGGACTAGCGGGGCCGGACGGGAGCTGTTTTTT. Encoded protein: CASSGGTSGAGRELFF.

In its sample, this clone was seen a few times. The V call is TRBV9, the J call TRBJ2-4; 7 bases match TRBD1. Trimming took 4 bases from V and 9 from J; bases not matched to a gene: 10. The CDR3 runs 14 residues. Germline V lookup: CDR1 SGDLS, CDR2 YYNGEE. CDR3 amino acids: CASSSRQGLGIQYF. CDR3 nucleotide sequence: TGTGCCAGCAGCAGCCGACAGGGTTTAGGCATTCAGTACTTC.

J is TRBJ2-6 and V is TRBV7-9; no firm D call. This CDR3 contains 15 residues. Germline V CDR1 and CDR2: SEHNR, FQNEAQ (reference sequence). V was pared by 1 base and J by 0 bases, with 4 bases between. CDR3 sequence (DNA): TGTGCCAGCAGCTTAGTCGGCTCTGGGGCCAACGTCCTGACTTTC. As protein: CASSLVGSGANVLTF.

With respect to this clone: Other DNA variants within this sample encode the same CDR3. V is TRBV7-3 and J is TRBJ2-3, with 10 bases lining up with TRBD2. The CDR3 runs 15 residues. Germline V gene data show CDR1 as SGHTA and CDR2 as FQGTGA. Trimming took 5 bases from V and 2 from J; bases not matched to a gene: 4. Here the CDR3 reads CASSLSGGPTDTQYF. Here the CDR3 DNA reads TGTGCCAGCAGCCTTAGCGGGGGGCCCACAGATACGCAGTATTTT.